This TCR beta chain derives from a study of a mutant IDH1 vaccine in newly diagnosed glioma. Assay used: immunoSEQ multiplex PCR; TCRdb lists only in-frame clones, some missing. In the table there are about 58,000 clones, around 84% of which are singletons. A word on this clone: Its antigen is unidentified.

Regarding time point: week 5, during vaccination. One vaccine dose held 300 ug of mutant IDH1 20-mer peptide and came with topical imiquimod. The CDR3 spans 13 residues. Germline-derived CDR1 and CDR2 are SGHNT and YYREEE (reference sequence). Trimming left V 3 bases short and J 7 bases short, with 13 bases between. The source of this sequence is a woman in her forties or fifties with glioma. The sample in question was PBMCs, obtained from a glioma patient whose treatment included an IDH1 peptide vaccine. This sequence joins TRBV5-4 and TRBJ1-2, with D uncertain. CDR3 nucleotide sequence: TGTGCCAGCAGCTCCGCTTCAGGTTTTGGCTACACCTTC. Encoded protein: CASSSASGFGYTF.